These T cell receptor beta chains were read from a single sample in a study of cytomegalovirus exposure and HLA in healthy donors. TCRdb's table, derived via immunoSEQ multiplex PCR, lists solely in-frame clones and lacks some. The repertoire has around 190,000 clones, about 80% of them found once; the top ten carry 0.5%. Sequenced input: PBMCs. The receptors come from a woman in her forties or fifties in good health and CMV-seronegative. The CDR3 runs from the conserved cysteine through the conserved F or W. The order of the fields is V gene, J gene, CDR3 length, D gene, CDR3 DNA, CDR3 protein. The D gene is left open where the match is weak.

>TRBV19|TRBJ2-1|15|TRBD1
TGTGCCAGTAGTGAGAATACCGGGACAGGGAGTGAGCAGTTCTTC
CASSENTGTGSEQFF
>TRBV28|TRBJ2-7|12|TRBD1
TGTGCCAGCGCCACAGGGGGCTACGAGCAGTACTTC
CASATGGYEQYF
>TRBV27|TRBJ1-5|14|NA
TGTGCCAGCAGACCCCTGGAGAGCAATCAGCCCCAGCATTTT
CASRPLESNQPQHF
>TRBV6-6|TRBJ1-1|14|NA
TGTGCCAGCAGTTACTCGGGGGGAGTCACTGAAGCTTTCTTT
CASSYSGGVTEAFF
>TRBV14|TRBJ1-1|14|NA
TGTGCCAGCAGCCGGGAGGTGGGGAACACTGAAGCTTTCTTT
CASSREVGNTEAFF
>TRBV27|TRBJ2-7|17|TRBD1
TGTGCCAGCAGTTTATCCTCCCGACAGGGGGTATCCTACGAGCAGTACTTC
CASSLSSRQGVSYEQYF
>TRBV19|TRBJ2-3|15|NA
TGTGCCAGTAGTACCGGTGGAGCGGGCACAGATACGCAGTATTTT
CASSTGGAGTDTQYF
>TRBV11-2|TRBJ2-5|13|NA
TGTGCCAGCAGCTGGGGCAGCCAAGAGACCCAGTACTTC
CASSWGSQETQYF
>TRBV18|TRBJ1-2|16|TRBD1
TGTGCCAGCTCACCGCCAGGGACAGGGGCGGGGTATGGCTACACCTTC
CASSPPGTGAGYGYTF
>TRBV6-5|TRBJ1-1|15|TRBD1
TGTGCCAGCAGTTACTTTGGACAGGGGGCAGATAAGGCTTTCTTT
CASSYFGQGADKAFF
>TRBV4-1|TRBJ2-1|15|NA
TGCGCCAGCAGCCAATTACGACTCTCCAACAATGAGCAGTTCTTC
CASSQLRLSNNEQFF
>TRBV5-1|TRBJ2-5|15|NA
TGCGCCAGCAGCGCATGGCCAGGGAACCGAGAGACCCAGTACTTC
CASSAWPGNRETQYF
>TRBV29-1|TRBJ2-5|12|NA
TGCAGCGTACTACAGCTCGAGGGGACCCAGTACTTC
CSVLQLEGTQYF
>TRBV18|TRBJ1-3|15|NA
TGTGCCAGCTCGCCCCGTCAGATCTCTGGAAACACCATATATTTT
CASSPRQISGNTIYF